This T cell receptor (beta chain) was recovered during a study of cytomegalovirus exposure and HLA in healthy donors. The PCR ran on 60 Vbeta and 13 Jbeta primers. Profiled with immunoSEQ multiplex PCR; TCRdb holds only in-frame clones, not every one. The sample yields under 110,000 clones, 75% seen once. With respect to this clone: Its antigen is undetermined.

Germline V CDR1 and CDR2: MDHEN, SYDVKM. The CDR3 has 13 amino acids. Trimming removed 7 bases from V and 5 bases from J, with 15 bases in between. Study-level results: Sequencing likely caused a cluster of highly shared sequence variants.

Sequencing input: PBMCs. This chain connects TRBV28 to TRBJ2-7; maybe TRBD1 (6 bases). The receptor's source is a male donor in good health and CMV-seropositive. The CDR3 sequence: CASNLQGTHEQYF. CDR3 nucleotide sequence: TGTGCCAGCAACCTACAGGGTACCCACGAGCAGTACTTC.